This T cell receptor beta chain was identified in a study of blood T cell repertoires in COVID-19. Study context: Samples of COVID-19 (acute and convalescent) were obtained from the United States, Italy and Spain.

Germline assignment: CDR1 MNHEY and CDR2 SVGAGI. The CDR3 has 14 residues. V was trimmed by 7 bases and J by 7 bases, leaving 16 bases between them. Original analysis: By means of reference gene primer amplification, nucleated cell counts were estimated. This table comes from immunoSEQ multiplex PCR, and its TCRdb copy is limited to in-frame clones, with some not included. V and J calls plus clone size are reproduced from that table; the DNA served to infer D and trimming. The table has some 330,000 clones, 75% to 90% seen once. Participants came from 24 US areas, aged roughly 18 to 89 years. Recovery meant two consecutive negative NP/OP PCR tests, professional clearance, or resolved symptoms.

V gene TRBV6-5 combines with J gene TRBJ1-4; no firm D call. The sequenced material came from PBMCs or T cells enriched from blood (not recorded which). The TCR was taken from a man aged 25-45 years who had recovered from COVID-19. CDR3 nucleotides: TGTGCCAGCAACAAGAGCGGGAGGCGTGAAAAACTGTTTTTT. It specifies CASNKSGRREKLFF.